What follows are 8 T cell receptor beta chains derived from one specimen sequenced in a study of control samples from healthy donors and cancer patients. The table came from immunoSEQ multiplex PCR; TCRdb's copy has only in-frame clones and leaves some out. The table for this sample gives 150,000 to 200,000 clones. Sequencing was performed on blood. These receptors were obtained from a woman in her 30s in good health.

The chain joins TRBV7-2 to TRBJ1-2, with a possible D match to TRBD1 (5 bases). The germline V gene has CDR1 SGHTA and CDR2 FQGNSA. V was pared by 2 bases and J by 4 bases, with 8 bases between. CDR3 length equals 13 residues. CDR3 nucleotides: TGTGCCAGCAGCTTATCGGGGGGCTATGGCTACACCTTC. The encoded protein is CASSLSGGYGYTF.

The rearrangement uses TRBV6-5 and TRBJ2-5; D gene ambiguous. The germline V gene encodes CDR1 MNHEY and CDR2 SVGAGI. The CDR3 has 14 residues. Trimming cost V 3 bases and J 2 bases, with 10 bases left between them. CDR3 sequence (DNA): TGTGCCAGCAGTTATGGGTACGGACAAGAGACCCAGTACTTC. Its translation: CASSYGYGQETQYF.

The CDR3 is CASSHPRTGGLFINSPLHF. The CDR3 DNA reads TGCGCCAGCAGCCATCCGCGGACAGGGGGCCTCTTTATCAATTCACCCCTCCACTTT. The J gene is TRBJ1-6, the V gene TRBV4-1; 11 nucleotides align to TRBD1. Trimming at V came to 3 bases and at J to 7 bases, leaving 14 bases not matched to a gene. Germline V gene data show CDR1 as MGHRA and CDR2 as YSYEKL. CDR3 size: 19 residues.

This chain links TRBV12-2 with TRBJ2-5; the table names TRBD2, a call not compared with the DNA. TRBV12-2 is a documented pseudogene. The CDR3 is made up of 21 amino acids. The DNA for the CDR3 is TGTGCAAGTCGCTTACCTAGTCCCGACTTGTCTAGCGGGGGTTGGGAAGAGACCCAGTACTTC. Residues: CASRLPSPDLSSGGWEETQYF.

This chain joins TRBV2 and TRBJ2-1; TRBD2 matches at 7 bases. The length of the CDR3 is 12 residues. The germline CDR1 and CDR2 sequences are SNHLY and FYNNEI. V shed 1 base, J shed 9 bases, and the junction held 0 bases outside the gene matches. DNA for the CDR3: TGTGCCAGCAGTGAAGAGCGGGGTGAGCAGTTCTTC. Translating gives CASSEERGEQFF.

The gene calls are TRBV5-6 and TRBJ1-4, with D unclear. In germline, CDR1 is SGHDT, CDR2 YYEEEE. V was cut by 1 base and J by 1 base, with 14 bases left in between. This CDR3 is 17 amino acids long. The CDR3: CASSLSGPLLTNEKLFF. The CDR3 DNA is TGTGCCAGCAGCTTGAGTGGTCCCCTTTTAACTAATGAAAAACTGTTTTTT.

The rearrangement uses TRBV5-1 and TRBJ2-3; no clear D. CDR1 is SGHRS and CDR2 is YFSETQ in the germline V gene. With 1 base removed from V and 4 bases from J, the gap between germline ends came to 1 base. The CDR3 is made up of 11 amino acids. DNA for the CDR3: TGCGCCAGCAGCTTGTCAGATACGCAGTATTTT. Its protein is CASSLSDTQYF.

V and J are TRBV2 and TRBJ1-4; maybe TRBD1 (5 bases). There are 14 residues in the CDR3. V lost 8 bases and J 5 bases, leaving 15 bases between the germline ends. Germline V gene data show CDR1 as SNHLY and CDR2 as FYNNEI. CDR3: CASATGTVNEKLFF. The CDR3 DNA reads as TGTGCCAGCGCGACCGGGACGGTGAATGAAAAACTGTTTTTT.